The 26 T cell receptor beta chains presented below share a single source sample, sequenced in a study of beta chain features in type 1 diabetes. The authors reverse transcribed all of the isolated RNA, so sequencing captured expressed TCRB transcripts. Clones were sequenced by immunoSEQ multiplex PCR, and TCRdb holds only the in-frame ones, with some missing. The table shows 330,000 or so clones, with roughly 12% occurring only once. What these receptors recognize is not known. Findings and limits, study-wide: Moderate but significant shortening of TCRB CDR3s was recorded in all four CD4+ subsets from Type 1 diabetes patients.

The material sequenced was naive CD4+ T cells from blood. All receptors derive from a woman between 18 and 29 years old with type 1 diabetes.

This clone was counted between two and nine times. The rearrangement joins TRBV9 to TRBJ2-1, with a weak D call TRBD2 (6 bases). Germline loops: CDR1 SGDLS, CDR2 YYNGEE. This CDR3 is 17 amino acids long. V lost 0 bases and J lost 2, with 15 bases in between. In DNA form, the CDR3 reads TGTGCCAGCAGCGTAGCCATGGGGACTGGAACCTACAATGAGCAGTTCTTC. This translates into CASSVAMGTGTYNEQFF.

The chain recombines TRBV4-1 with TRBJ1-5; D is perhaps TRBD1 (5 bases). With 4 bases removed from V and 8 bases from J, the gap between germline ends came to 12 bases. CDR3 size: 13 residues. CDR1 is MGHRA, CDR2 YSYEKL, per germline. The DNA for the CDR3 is TGCGCCAGCAGCCGGGTGTGGGGGGAGCCCCAGCATTTT. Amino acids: CASSRVWGEPQHF.

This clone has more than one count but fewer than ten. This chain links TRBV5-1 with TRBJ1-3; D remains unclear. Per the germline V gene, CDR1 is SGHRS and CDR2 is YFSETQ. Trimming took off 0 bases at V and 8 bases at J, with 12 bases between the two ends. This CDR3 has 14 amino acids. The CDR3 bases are TGCGCCAGCAGCTTGGCCGCGCGGGGTGACACCATATATTTT. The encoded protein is CASSLAARGDTIYF.

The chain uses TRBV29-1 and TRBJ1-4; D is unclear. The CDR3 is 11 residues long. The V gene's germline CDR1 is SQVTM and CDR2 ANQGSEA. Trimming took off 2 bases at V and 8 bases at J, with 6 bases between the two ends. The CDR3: CSVELREKLFF. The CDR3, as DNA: TGCAGCGTTGAATTGCGGGAAAAACTGTTTTTT.

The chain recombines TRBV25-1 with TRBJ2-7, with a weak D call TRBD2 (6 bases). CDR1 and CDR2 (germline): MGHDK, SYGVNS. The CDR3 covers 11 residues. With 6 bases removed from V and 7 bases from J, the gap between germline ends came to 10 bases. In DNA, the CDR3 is TGTGCCAGCAGCGTGGGGAGGGAGCAGTACTTC. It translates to CASSVGREQYF.

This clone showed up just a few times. CDR3 region: CASSQVLQGSGELFF. CDR3 DNA sequence: TGCGCCAGCAGCCAAGTTCTTCAGGGTTCCGGGGAGCTGTTTTTT. The chain combines TRBV4-3 with TRBJ2-2; TRBD1 might be the D (5 bases). The germline gives CDR1 LGHNA, CDR2 YSLEER. V was shortened by 1 base and J by 6 bases, with 12 bases between the two germline ends. The CDR3 totals 15 residues.

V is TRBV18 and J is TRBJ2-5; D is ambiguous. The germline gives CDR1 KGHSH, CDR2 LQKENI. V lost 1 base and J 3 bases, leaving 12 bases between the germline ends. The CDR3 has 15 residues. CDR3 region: CASSPRRSFEETQYF. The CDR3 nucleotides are TGTGCCAGCTCACCACGGCGGTCTTTCGAAGAGACCCAGTACTTC.

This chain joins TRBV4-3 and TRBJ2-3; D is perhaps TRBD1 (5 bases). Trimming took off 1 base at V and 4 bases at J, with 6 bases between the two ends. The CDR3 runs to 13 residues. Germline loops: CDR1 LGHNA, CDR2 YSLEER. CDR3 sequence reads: CASSQGGPDTQYF. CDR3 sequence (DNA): TGCGCCAGCAGCCAAGGGGGCCCAGATACGCAGTATTTT.

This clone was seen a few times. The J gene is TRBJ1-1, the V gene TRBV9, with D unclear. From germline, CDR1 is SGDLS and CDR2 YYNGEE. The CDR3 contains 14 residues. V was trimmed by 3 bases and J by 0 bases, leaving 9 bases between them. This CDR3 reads CASSAGLLNTEAFF. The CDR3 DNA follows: TGTGCCAGCAGCGCCGGACTCCTGAACACTGAAGCTTTCTTT.

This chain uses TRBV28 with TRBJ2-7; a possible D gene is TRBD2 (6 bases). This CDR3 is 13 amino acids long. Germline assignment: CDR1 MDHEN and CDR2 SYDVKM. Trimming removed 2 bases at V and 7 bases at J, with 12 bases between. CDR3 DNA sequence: TGTGCCAGCAGTTTAGGAGGGCCGGGAGAGCAGTACTTC. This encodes CASSLGGPGEQYF.

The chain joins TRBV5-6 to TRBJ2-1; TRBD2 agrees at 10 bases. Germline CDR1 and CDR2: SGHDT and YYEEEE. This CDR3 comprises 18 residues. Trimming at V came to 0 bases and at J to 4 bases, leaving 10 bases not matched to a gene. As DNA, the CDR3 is TGTGCCAGCAGCTTGGAGGGTAGCGGGGGGCTTGAATACAATGAGCAGTTCTTC. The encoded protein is CASSLEGSGGLEYNEQFF.

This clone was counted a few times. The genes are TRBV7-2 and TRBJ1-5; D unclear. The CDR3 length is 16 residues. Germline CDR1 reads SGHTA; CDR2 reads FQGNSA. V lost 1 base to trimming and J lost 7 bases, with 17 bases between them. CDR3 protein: CASSLETSRGGQPQHF. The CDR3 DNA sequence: TGTGCCAGCAGCTTAGAGACCTCTAGAGGAGGGCAGCCCCAGCATTTT.

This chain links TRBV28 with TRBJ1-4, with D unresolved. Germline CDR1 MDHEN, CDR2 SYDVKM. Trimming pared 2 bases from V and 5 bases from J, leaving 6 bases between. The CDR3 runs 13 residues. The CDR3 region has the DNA TGTGCCAGCAGTTTAAGGGAGAATGAAAAACTGTTTTTT. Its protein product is CASSLRENEKLFF.

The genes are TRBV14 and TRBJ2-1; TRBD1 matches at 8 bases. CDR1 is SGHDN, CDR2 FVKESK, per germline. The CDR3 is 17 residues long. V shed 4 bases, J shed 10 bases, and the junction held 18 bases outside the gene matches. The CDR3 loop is CASSPPPATDRGGEQFF. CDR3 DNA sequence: TGTGCCAGCAGCCCCCCGCCCGCGACCGACAGGGGAGGAGAGCAGTTCTTC.

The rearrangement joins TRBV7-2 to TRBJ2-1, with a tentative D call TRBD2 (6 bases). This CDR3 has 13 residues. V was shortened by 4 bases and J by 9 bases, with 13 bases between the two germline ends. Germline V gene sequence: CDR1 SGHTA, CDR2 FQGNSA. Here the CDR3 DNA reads TGTGCCAGCAGCTCCACTAGCACTGTTGAGCAGTTCTTC. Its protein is CASSSTSTVEQFF.

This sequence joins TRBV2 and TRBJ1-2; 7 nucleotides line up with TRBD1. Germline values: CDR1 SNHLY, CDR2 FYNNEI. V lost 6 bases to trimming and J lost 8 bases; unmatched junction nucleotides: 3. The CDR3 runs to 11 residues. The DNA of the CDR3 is TGTGCCAGCAGGCAGGGGGGAGGCTACACCTTC. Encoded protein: CASRQGGGYTF.

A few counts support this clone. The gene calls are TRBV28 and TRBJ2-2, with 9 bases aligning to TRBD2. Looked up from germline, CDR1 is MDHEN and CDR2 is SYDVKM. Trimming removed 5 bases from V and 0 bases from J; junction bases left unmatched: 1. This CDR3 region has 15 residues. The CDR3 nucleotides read TGTGCCAGCAGTCCTAGCGGGACGAACACCGGGGAGCTGTTTTTT. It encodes CASSPSGTNTGELFF.

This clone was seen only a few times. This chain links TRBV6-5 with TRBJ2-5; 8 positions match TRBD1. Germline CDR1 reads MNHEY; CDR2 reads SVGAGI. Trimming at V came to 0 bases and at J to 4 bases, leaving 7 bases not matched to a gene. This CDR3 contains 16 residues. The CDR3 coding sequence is TGTGCCAGCAGTTACTCGAACCCAGGGGGCGCAGAGACCCAGTACTTC. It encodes CASSYSNPGGAETQYF.

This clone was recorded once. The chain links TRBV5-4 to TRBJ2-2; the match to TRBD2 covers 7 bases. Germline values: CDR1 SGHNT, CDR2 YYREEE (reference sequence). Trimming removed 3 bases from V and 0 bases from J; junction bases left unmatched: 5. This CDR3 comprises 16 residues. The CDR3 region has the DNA TGTGCCAGCAGCTGGTCTAGCGGTTCGAACACCGGGGAGCTGTTTTTT. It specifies CASSWSSGSNTGELFF.

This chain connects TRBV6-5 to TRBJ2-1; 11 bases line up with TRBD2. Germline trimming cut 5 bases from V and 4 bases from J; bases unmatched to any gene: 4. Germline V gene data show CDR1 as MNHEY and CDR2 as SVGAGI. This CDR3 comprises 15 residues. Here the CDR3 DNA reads TGTGCCAGCAGTGCGACTAGCGGGGAGTACAATGAGCAGTTCTTC. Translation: CASSATSGEYNEQFF.

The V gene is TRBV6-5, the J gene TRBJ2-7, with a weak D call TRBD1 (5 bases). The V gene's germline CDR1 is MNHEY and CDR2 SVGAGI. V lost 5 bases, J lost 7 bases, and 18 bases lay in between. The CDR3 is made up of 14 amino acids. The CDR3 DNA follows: TGTGCCAGCAGTGGTCGTTCAGGGCGCTCGGAGCAGTACTTC. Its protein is CASSGRSGRSEQYF.

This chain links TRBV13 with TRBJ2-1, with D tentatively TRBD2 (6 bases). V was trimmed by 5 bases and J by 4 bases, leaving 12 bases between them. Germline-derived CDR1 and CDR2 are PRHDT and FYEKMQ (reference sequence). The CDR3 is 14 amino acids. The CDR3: CASSRTNRYNEQFF. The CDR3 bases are TGTGCCAGCAGCCGGACTAACCGTTACAATGAGCAGTTCTTC. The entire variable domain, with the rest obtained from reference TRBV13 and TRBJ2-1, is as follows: AAGVIQSPRHLIKEKRETATLKCYPIPRHDTVYWYQQGPGQDPQFLISFYEKMQSDKGSIPDRFSAQQFSDYHSELNMSSLELGDSALYFCASSRTNRYNEQFFGPGTRLTVL.

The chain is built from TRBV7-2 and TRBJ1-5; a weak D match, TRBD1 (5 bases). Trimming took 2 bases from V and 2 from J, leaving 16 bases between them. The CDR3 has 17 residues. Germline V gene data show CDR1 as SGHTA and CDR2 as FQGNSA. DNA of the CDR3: TGTGCCAGCAGCTTAATGCAGGGAGGAGTGGGCAATCAGCCCCAGCATTTT. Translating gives CASSLMQGGVGNQPQHF.

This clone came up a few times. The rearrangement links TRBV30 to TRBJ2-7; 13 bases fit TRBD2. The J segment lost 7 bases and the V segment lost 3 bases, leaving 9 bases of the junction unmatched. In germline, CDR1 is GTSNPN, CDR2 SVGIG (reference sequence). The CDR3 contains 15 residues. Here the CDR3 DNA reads TGTGCCTGGAGCGAGGGACTAGCGGGGCCTGAGGAGCAGTACTTC. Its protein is CAWSEGLAGPEEQYF.

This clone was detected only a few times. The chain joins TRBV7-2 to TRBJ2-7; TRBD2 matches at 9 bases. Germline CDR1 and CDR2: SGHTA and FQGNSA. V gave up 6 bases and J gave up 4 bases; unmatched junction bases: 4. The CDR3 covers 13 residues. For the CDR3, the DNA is TGTGCCAGCAGAGCGGGGGGCGGGTACGAGCAGTACTTC. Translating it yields CASRAGGGYEQYF.

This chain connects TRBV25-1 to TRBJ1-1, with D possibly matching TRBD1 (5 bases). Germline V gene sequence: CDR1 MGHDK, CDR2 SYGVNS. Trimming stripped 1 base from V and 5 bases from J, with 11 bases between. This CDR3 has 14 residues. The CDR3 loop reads CASSEWEGRTEAFF. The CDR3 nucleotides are TGTGCCAGCAGTGAATGGGAGGGGCGGACTGAAGCTTTCTTT.